The entry below gives a single T cell receptor (beta chain) sequence along with its context. Its cognate antigen is unknown. The germline V gene encodes CDR1 PRHDT and CDR2 FYEKMQ (reference sequence). Germline trimming cut 0 bases from V and 3 bases from J; bases unmatched to any gene: 10. This CDR3 comprises 17 residues. These data come from a study of cytotoxic CD8 clonotypes in ibrutinib-treated CLL. In the study overall: Following a median 12 months of treatment, with a range of 6 to 36, response samples were taken. Study-level results: Progressing and sustained-remission patients had different sampling times. Clonality measured at baseline exceeded age-matched healthy donors, tracking circulating CD8+ T-cell counts.

Some clones are missing from TCRdb's copy, which holds only in-frame ones; the method was immunoSEQ multiplex PCR. The sample has hundreds of thousands of clones; approximately 67% are singletons. This chain connects TRBV13 to TRBJ1-2; 7 nucleotides agree with TRBD1. This receptor was identified in a human donor with chronic lymphocytic leukemia. The sequencing used PBMCs, collected after 36 months of ibrutinib treatment. This chain's CDR3 is CASSLGAGGRGDYGYTF. CDR3 nucleotides: TGTGCCAGCAGCTTAGGCGCTGGAGGCAGGGGGGACTATGGCTACACCTTC. The complete variable domain, with remaining parts taken from reference TRBV13 and TRBJ1-2, reads AAGVIQSPRHLIKEKRETATLKCYPIPRHDTVYWYQQGPGQDPQFLISFYEKMQSDKGSIPDRFSAQQFSDYHSELNMSSLELGDSALYFCASSLGAGGRGDYGYTFGSGTRLTVV.